This T cell receptor (beta chain) was recovered during a study of blood T cell repertoires in COVID-19. The assay was immunoSEQ multiplex PCR, and TCRdb's table has in-frame clones only and misses some. The data show about 52,000 clones, more than 75% seen once. The CDR3 is made up of 11 amino acids. Looked up from germline, CDR1 is KGHDR and CDR2 is SFDVKD. V lost 3 bases and J 12 bases, leaving 8 bases between the germline ends. This TCR derives from a woman older than 75 with acute or convalescent COVID-19. The rearrangement uses TRBV24-1 and TRBJ2-1, with D maybe TRBD1 (6 bases). Sequenced input: peripheral blood. CDR3 amino acids: CATSDGRGQFF. CDR3 coding DNA: TGTGCCACCAGTGATGGCAGGGGGCAGTTCTTC.